These 19 T cell receptor beta chains came from one sample sequenced in a study of CD8 T cells in Susac syndrome. After extraction with the RNeasy kit, 0.5 to 1 ug of the RNA was reverse transcribed using random hexamers. TCRdb passed the immunoSEQ multiplex PCR reads through MiXCR, listing each CDR3 protein once. Here the sample spans fewer than 150,000 distinct CDR3 sequences, approximately 95% being singletons. Source material: CD8+ T cells from PBMCs. The receptors derive from a human donor in good health.

The chain carries TRBV7-9 and TRBJ2-1, with D unresolved. The CDR3 covers 13 residues. V lost 4 bases, J lost 8 bases, and 12 bases lay in between. Germline assignment: CDR1 SEHNR and CDR2 FQNEAQ (reference sequence). The CDR3: CASSSRMVDEQFF. The CDR3 DNA reads as TGTGCCAGCAGCTCCCGCATGGTGGATGAGCAGTTCTTC.

The chain recombines TRBV30 with TRBJ1-4; no reliable D call. The V and J ends lost 2 bases and 8 bases respectively, with 12 bases between them. Per the germline V gene, CDR1 is GTSNPN and CDR2 is SVGIG (reference sequence). This CDR3 is built from 13 residues. CDR3 sequence: CAWSSRVGEKLFF. Written as DNA, the CDR3 is TGTGCCTGGAGTAGCCGGGTAGGAGAAAAACTGTTTTTT. Supplemented by reference TRBV30 and TRBJ1-4, the full variable domain reads SQTIHQWPATLVQPVGSPLSLECTVEGTSNPNLYWYRQAAGRGLQLLFYSVGIGQISSEVPQNLSASRPQDRQFILSSKKLLLSDSGFYLCAWSSRVGEKLFFGSGTQLSVL.

The chain recombines TRBV29-1 with TRBJ2-3; TRBD1 matches at 8 bases. The CDR3 consists of 14 residues. Trimming at V came to 1 base and at J to 4 bases, leaving 4 bases not matched to a gene. In germline, CDR1 is SQVTM, CDR2 ANQGSEA. The CDR3 nucleotides read TGCAGCGTTGAAGGGACAGGGATGGCAGATACGCAGTATTTT. Residues: CSVEGTGMADTQYF.

This clonotype was counted a single time. V is TRBV27 and J is TRBJ2-7, with TRBD1 matching 7 bases. In germline, CDR1 is MNHEY, CDR2 SMNVEV (reference sequence). V shed 3 bases and J 8 bases; nucleotides not matched to a gene: 7. There are 13 residues in the CDR3. DNA for the CDR3: TGTGCCAGCAGTTTGTCCCCACAGGGGAAGCAGTACTTC. Protein product: CASSLSPQGKQYF.

This chain joins TRBV29-1 and TRBJ1-4; D unresolved. This CDR3 has 13 residues. CDR1 is SQVTM and CDR2 is ANQGSEA in the germline V gene. The V end was cut by 6 bases, the J end by 3 bases, with 11 bases between. The CDR3 coding sequence is TGCAGCGTCCCGGGCTTTGCTAATGAAAAACTGTTTTTT. Its protein is CSVPGFANEKLFF.

The chain recombines TRBV29-1 with TRBJ2-1, with D unclear. Between the trimmed V and J ends, which lost 0 bases and 8 bases, there was a span of 11 bases. This CDR3 has 13 amino acids. CDR1 SQVTM and CDR2 ANQGSEA come from the germline V gene. The CDR3 region has the DNA TGCAGCGTTGAAGACGGACCTGGCTATGAGCAGTTCTTC. As protein: CSVEDGPGYEQFF.

The rearrangement uses TRBV28 and TRBJ2-4; 14 bases match TRBD2. Germline CDR1 MDHEN, CDR2 SYDVKM. The CDR3 is 16 amino acids. J gave up 3 bases and V 5 bases, and 3 bases lay outside the gene matches. The chain's CDR3 is CASSLGLAGDKNIQYF. As DNA, the CDR3 is TGTGCCAGCAGTCTGGGACTAGCGGGGGACAAAAACATTCAGTACTTC.

The chain couples TRBV30 to TRBJ1-2, with no clear D. V gave up 0 bases and J gave up 6 bases, with 8 bases separating them. The CDR3 runs to 12 residues. The germline V gene has CDR1 GTSNPN and CDR2 SVGIG (reference sequence). Here the CDR3 DNA reads TGTGCCTGGAGTGTATTGGGTCATGGCTACACCTTC. Translating gives CAWSVLGHGYTF.

V and J are TRBV9 and TRBJ2-5; 7 bases align to TRBD1. J lost 4 bases, V lost 3 bases, and 12 bases had no gene match. The V gene's germline CDR1 is SGDLS and CDR2 YYNGEE. The CDR3 covers 16 residues. The CDR3 DNA reads TGTGCCAGCAGCGCCAAAAGGGGGCAGGGATTAGAGACCCAGTACTTC. Its translation is CASSAKRGQGLETQYF.

This chain links TRBV4-3 with TRBJ2-1; tentatively, D is TRBD2 (6 bases). The CDR3 has 15 amino acids. V was pared by 0 bases and J by 2 bases, with 8 bases between. Germline V gene data show CDR1 as LGHNA and CDR2 as YSLEER. Here the CDR3 reads CASSQDTGAYNEQFF. The CDR3, as DNA: TGCGCCAGCAGCCAAGATACGGGAGCCTACAATGAGCAGTTCTTC.

The chain carries TRBV27 and TRBJ2-3; D is undetermined. Germline V gene lookup returns CDR1 MNHEY and CDR2 SMNVEV (reference sequence). The CDR3 is 16 residues long. V lost 2 bases, J lost 2 bases, and 14 bases lay in between. CDR3 sequence: CASSLRVAVLTDTQYF. In DNA, the CDR3 is TGTGCCAGCAGTTTAAGGGTCGCCGTACTCACAGATACGCAGTATTTT.

The V gene is TRBV29-1, the J gene TRBJ2-7; D uncertain. This CDR3 is 12 amino acids long. Germline values: CDR1 SQVTM, CDR2 ANQGSEA. Trimming left V 5 bases short and J 4 bases short, with 12 bases between. The CDR3 reads CSVLAGFYEQYF. In nucleotides, the CDR3 is TGCAGCGTTCTGGCAGGATTTTACGAGCAGTACTTC.

The chain uses TRBV30 and TRBJ2-3; tentatively, D is TRBD1 (6 bases). Between the trimmed V and J ends, which lost 2 bases and 1 base, there was a span of 16 bases. The CDR3 is 16 amino acids. CDR1 is GTSNPN and CDR2 is SVGIG in the germline V gene (reference sequence). The CDR3 protein is CAWSTPWDKGTDTQYF. The CDR3 coding sequence is TGTGCCTGGAGTACTCCGTGGGACAAAGGCACAGATACGCAGTATTTT.

This chain connects TRBV28 to TRBJ2-5; 8 nucleotides align to TRBD2. This CDR3 comprises 14 residues. The V segment lost 7 bases and the J segment 7 bases; nucleotides outside the gene matches: 11. Germline lookup yields CDR1 MDHEN and CDR2 SYDVKM. CDR3 bases: TGTGCCAGCACGGGGGGGGCGTCCCTGGGGACCCAGTACTTC. Translating gives CASTGGASLGTQYF.

The chain is built from TRBV27 and TRBJ2-7, with TRBD1 matching 7 bases. Germline-derived CDR1 and CDR2 are MNHEY and SMNVEV (reference sequence). J was trimmed by 6 bases and V by 4 bases; bases with no gene match: 9. The CDR3 extends over 14 amino acids. DNA for the CDR3: TGTGCCAGCAGTTCGTACGACAGGGTCTTCGAGCAGTACTTC. Encoded protein: CASSSYDRVFEQYF.

V is TRBV7-9 and J is TRBJ1-1, with unresolved D. The CDR3 totals 11 residues. V gave up 0 bases and J gave up 5 bases, with 1 base separating them. Germline CDR1 is SEHNR and CDR2 is FQNEAQ (reference sequence). CDR3 region: CASSLATEAFF. In DNA, the CDR3 is TGTGCCAGCAGCTTAGCTACTGAAGCTTTCTTT.

V is TRBV5-4 and J is TRBJ2-5; D is tentatively TRBD1 or TRBD2 (5 bases each). Trimming took 2 bases from V and 2 from J, leaving 13 bases between them. This CDR3 contains 15 residues. The germline gives CDR1 SGHNT, CDR2 YYREEE (reference sequence). CDR3 sequence (DNA): TGTGCCAGCAGCTTCGGGGCAGGGCTACAAGAGACCCAGTACTTC. Translation gives CASSFGAGLQETQYF.

The chain recombines TRBV29-1 with TRBJ1-2; no definite D call. Trimming removed 4 bases from V and 8 bases from J, with 17 bases in between. The CDR3 totals 13 residues. CDR1 is SQVTM and CDR2 is ANQGSEA in the germline V gene. CDR3 nucleotide sequence: TGCAGCGTTGCTGGGAGTAATCTTTTGGGCTACACCTTC. Encoded protein: CSVAGSNLLGYTF.

V and J are TRBV9 and TRBJ1-5; 7 positions agree with TRBD1. The CDR3 sequence is 15 residues long. Per germline, CDR1 SGDLS and CDR2 YYNGEE. After removal of 5 bases from V and 3 bases from J, the junction contained 8 bases not matched to a gene. The CDR3 loop reads CASRGVTGDNQPQHF. The CDR3 DNA sequence: TGTGCCAGCAGAGGTGTTACAGGGGACAATCAGCCCCAGCATTTT.